This T cell receptor (beta chain) was identified during a study of blood T cells in healthy people across ages. Overall study results and limits: Greater diversity and more naive CD4+ cells were seen in long-lived donors than in aged donors. Not knowing donor CMV status may have confounded expanded clonotype changes. Observed TCR beta diversity per million T cells went down as age went up. This fall followed a roughly linear course with age.

This clonotype came up once. The antigen is unknown. A single base separates this from a much larger clone, so it may be a read error. In germline, CDR1 is WNHNN, CDR2 SYGVQD (reference sequence). The CDR3 is 15 residues long. Alongside a J-beta primer mix, a sample-barcoded 5' primer served in a second PCR lasting roughly 6 to 12 cycles. Using its own MiXCR run on the 5' RACE reads, TCRdb lists one record per CDR3 protein. The sample consists of about 1.6 million distinct CDR3 sequences, 30% to 40% of them appearing once. Sequences were obtained from blood. This sequence joins TRBV10-1 and TRBJ2-1; 15 bases are a match to TRBD2. The clonotype was recovered from a young woman in good health. This CDR3 reads CASRDGTSGRNEQCF. In DNA, the CDR3 is TGCGCCAGCAGGGACGGGACTAGCGGGAGGAATGAGCAGTGCTTC.